This TCR beta chain was retrieved from a study of cytomegalovirus exposure and HLA in healthy donors (dated by TCRdb to 2015 to 2018). With respect to the entire study: According to an earlier analysis of 587 of the donors, some 170 million T cells yielded some 110 million unique TCR beta sequences and 276 Gb of sequence data. A separate validation cohort of 90 to 150 different subjects was used in addition to the 666-subject first cohort. Every discovery cohort repertoire had been produced on one sequencing platform. In a later genetic analysis, genome-wide SNP genotypes for about three fifths of the roughly 670 donors were used, and that subset was treated as a discovery cohort. An early release that covered about 600 HLA-typed donors contained around 300 gigabases of sequencing data and about 84 million unique TCR sequences. Among the approximately 430 genotyped donors, around 79% belonged to the genetic ancestry cluster associated with self-reported Caucasian donors. The number of typed donors differed by locus: 629-630 for A, B, C, DRB1 and DQB1; 522 for DQA1; approximately 610 for DPA1; and about 470 for DPB1. An earlier analysis of around 540 of the donors applied high-throughput TCR beta sequencing to assess whether each TCR beta V gene segment acted as functional or pseudogenic. The study aimed to test whether signatures of past pathogen exposure could be identified by cataloging public T cell receptors. To predict cytomegalovirus infection status, the study combined high-throughput TCR immunosequencing, statistical association of individual TCRs with disease status, and machine learning. Five DR-DQ haplotypes were treated as single units for association and clustering because of strong linkage in the cohort. On average, around 240,000 unique TCR beta nucleotide sequences were sequenced per donor among some 420 genotyped donors of the cohort, with roughly 18% of those sequences being non-productive. Donor age, sex, ethnicity and CMV serostatus were compiled alongside the repertoire data. Class I and class II HLA loci were covered by the typing at four-digit resolution. The later analysis used no new phenotypic data to find candidate immune exposures, relying instead on TCR beta sequences and their occurrence across donors. The T cell repertoires of under 700 subjects were profiled by immunosequencing and related to cytomegalovirus serostatus. A later analysis re-analyzed previously published TCR beta repertoires from about 600 donors and added high-resolution HLA genotyping to study TCR occurrence patterns.

What the research found in general, with its limitations: Because HLA typing was unavailable for some donors at each locus, only the typed subset was used in association tests. When HLA alleles, especially DR and DQ, strongly co-occurred, attributing TCR associations to individual alleles was difficult. This cohort had only TCR beta chains sequenced, and the lack of alpha or paired-chain data limited which features could be detected. Sequencing depth was assumed to be roughly uniform across donors in the presence/absence analyses, though that assumption may not hold. Broadly in line with IMGT annotations, most TCR beta V segments showed up in productive rearrangements about 87% or about 30% of the time in an earlier analysis of 587 of the donors. V-gene and J-gene trimming of TCR beta chains was associated with a missense DCLRE1C variant in a later genetic analysis, and the association was replicated in an independent cohort. Correlated functional status among segregating V segments might be attributable to linkage disequilibrium, but an unknown experimental factor could not be ruled out. Across donors, most TCR sequences were observed very rarely, whereas some public TCRs were present in many individuals. In a later analysis, HLA-associated TCR beta chains were found to be more clonally expanded and to have lower generation probabilities than equally common non-associated chains. In vitro tests confirmed that a few of the cytomegalovirus-associated TCR beta chains recognize cytomegalovirus antigens. The study listed 150 to 200 TCR beta chains as associated with cytomegalovirus. Some IMGT-functional V segments, including TRBV6-2 and TRBV6-3, could not be distinguished by the 87-base-pair reads and were therefore excluded. Compared with the roughly 670-donor mean, donors in an Asian-associated ancestry cluster had fewer N-insertions in productive TCRs, according to a later genetic analysis. About 17 rarely observed V segments, including chromosome 9 orphons, were excluded from the earlier analysis of several hundred of the donors because counts were too low. In a later analysis, most CMV-associated TCR beta chains were found to appear HLA-restricted, with HLA associations seemingly driven largely by CMV exposure. In both the original and validation cohorts, the classifier was reported to diagnose cytomegalovirus status with high specificity and sensitivity. In a later analysis, the rate of TCR association differed among HLA loci, with DRB1 alleles having the most associated TCRs and HLA-C alleles having the fewest. A group of highly shared sequence variants was considered likely to be a technical artifact of the sequencing pipeline. It was suggested by the authors that the approach could potentially be generalized to other disease states and immunological phenotypes. A further reported finding was that TCR beta sequences accurately predicted the HLA-A and HLA-B alleles for most subjects in the first cohort. A later analysis reported that several top co-occurrence clusters appeared linked to parvovirus B19, influenza, CMV and Epstein-Barr virus. Specific HLA alleles were associated with roughly 16,000 TCR beta sequences at a false discovery rate of 0.05 in a later analysis. Immune exposure information for the cohort was limited to CMV serostatus.

V ends up 1 base short and J 9 bases short, with an unmatched junction base count of 5. CDR1 and CDR2 are read off the germline V gene (reference sequence) as MNHEY and SMNVEV. The CDR3 starts with the cysteine, ends with the phenylalanine, and has 14 residues. The read is trimmed to its CDR3 DNA, 42 bases read in frame from base 1. Libraries came from the immunoSEQ multiplex PCR assay. For the multiplex PCR, a mixture combining 60 forward primers for TCR Vbeta segments and 13 reverse primers for TCR Jbeta segments was used. Amplification of the CDR3 region of rearranged TCR beta genes was performed with a multiplex PCR assay on genomic DNA. The Illumina HiSeq System was used to sequence the amplified TCR beta libraries as 87-base-pair reads. The paper's processing steps were these. A later analysis tallied roughly 80 million unique TCR beta chains across the 600 to 700 repertoires, and some 12 million of those chains were shared by two or more donors. Raw reads were error-corrected and collapsed into unique sequences with a nearest-neighbor algorithm that merged closely related sequences to remove PCR and sequencing errors. To assign V, D and J gene segments, CDR3 sequences were aligned to IMGT reference sequences. For a sequence to be retained, a match of at least six nucleotides to both a V gene segment and a J gene segment was required. A rearrangement counted as productive if the CDR3 had no stop codons and remained in frame with V and J, and every other rearrangement counted as non-productive. Following IMGT convention, CDR3 was defined as the stretch from the second conserved V-encoded cysteine up to the conserved J-encoded phenylalanine. In an earlier analysis of around 540 of the donors, sequences lacking an unambiguous match to a single V gene segment were excluded. In an earlier analysis of approximately 500 of the donors, a V segment was called functional when productive rearrangements were above 56.7%, and segregating when the standard deviation between donors exceeded 5%. A statistical classification framework was developed to diagnose cytomegalovirus status using the catalog of TCR beta chain sequences. In a later analysis, TCR nucleotide sequences were compared against IMGT/GENE-DB human TR gene sequences so that V and J genes could be assigned. Using the TCRdist pipeline, a later analysis assigned CDR3 sequences along with most-parsimonious VDJ recombination scenarios. A later analysis defined each TCR beta chain by its CDR3 amino acid sequence plus V-gene family, and excluded reads lacking a unique V-gene family. To address suspected cross-contamination and a sequencing artifact, a later analysis removed around 590 highly shared, low-generation-probability nucleotide sequences. A later analysis calculated a clonal expansion index for each public chain from normalized within-repertoire ranks of inferred template counts. In a later analysis, generation probabilities were computed using a VDJ recombination model fitted to out-of-frame rearrangements, and the results were checked against IGoR. In a later analysis, TCR-TCR, TCR-HLA and TCR-CMV co-occurrence was scored with hypergeometric tests, and a repertoire-size bias correction was applied to TCR pairs. In a later analysis, false discovery rates were estimated by permuting HLA or CMV assignments 20 times. In a later analysis, co-occurring TCRs were grouped with DBSCAN, and TCRdist sequence similarity was added when clustering was performed within HLA-allele-positive subsets. For co-occurrence clustering, repertoires with fewer than 30,000 or more than 120,000 public chains were excluded, along with several repertoires with anomalous nucleotide sharing. TCRdb retrieved this table from immuneACCESS and kept in-frame rearrangements only. Not all clones are present; in checked studies, unresolved V genes account for under half, and no reason is known for the remainder. Clone size and V and J calls were adopted from that table, with D and trimming inferred from the DNA. The sample table contains about 190,000 clones; only one count was recorded for 82% of them. Around 0.75% of the sample goes to the ten largest clones.

The cohort comprised 670 or so healthy bone marrow donors. At the time of sampling, all cohort members were nominally healthy, though unrecorded immune exposures were likely present. The donor was CMV seronegative and was included in the group of hundreds of seronegative cohort members. Every donor gave a peripheral blood sample, and the peripheral blood mononuclear cells from that sample were used for TCR beta sequencing. Genomic DNA extraction from the blood cell samples was performed with the Qiagen DNeasy Blood Extraction Kit. The count of this clone is one. Its antigen remains undetermined. No much larger clone exists at a distance of one base, and base qualities are not known.

Recombination linked TRBV27 to TRBJ2-1, and 8 bases in between align with TRBD1. Sequences were obtained from PBMCs. The clonotype comes from a woman aged 18-30 years in good health and CMV-seronegative. The CDR3 protein sequence reads: CASSLWGQAPEQFF. At the DNA level, the sequence is TGTGCCAGCAGTTTATGGGGACAGGCCCCTGAGCAGTTCTTC.